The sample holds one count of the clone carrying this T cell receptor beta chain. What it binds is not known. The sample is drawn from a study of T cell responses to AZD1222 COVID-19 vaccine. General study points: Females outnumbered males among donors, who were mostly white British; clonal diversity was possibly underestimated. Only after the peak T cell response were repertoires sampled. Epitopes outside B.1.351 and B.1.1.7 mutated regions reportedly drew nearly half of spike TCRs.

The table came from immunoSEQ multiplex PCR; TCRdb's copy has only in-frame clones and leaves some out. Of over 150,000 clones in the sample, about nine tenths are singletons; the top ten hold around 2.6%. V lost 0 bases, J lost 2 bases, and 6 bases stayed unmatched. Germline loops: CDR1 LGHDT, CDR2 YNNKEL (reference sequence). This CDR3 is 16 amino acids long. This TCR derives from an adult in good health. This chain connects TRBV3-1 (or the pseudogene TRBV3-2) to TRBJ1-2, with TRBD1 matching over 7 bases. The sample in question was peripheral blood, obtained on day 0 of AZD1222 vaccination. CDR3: CASSQERGTANYGYTF. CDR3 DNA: TGTGCCAGCAGCCAAGAAAGAGGGACAGCCAACTATGGCTACACCTTC.